The following is a TCR beta chain sequence with its context. The data stem from a study of blood T cell repertoires in COVID-19. Across the whole study: Both acute and convalescent COVID-19 samples were obtained from the United States, Italy and Spain.

The CDR3 contains 17 residues. Germline-derived CDR1 and CDR2 are MNHEY and SMNVEV (reference sequence). The germline V and J ends were trimmed by 8 bases and 6 bases, with 25 bases remaining between them. Under the authors' procedure: Scientists estimated how many nucleated cells there were by amplifying reference gene primers. TCRdb's copy holds only in-frame clones and misses some; the assay was immunoSEQ multiplex PCR. V and J calls plus clone size are reproduced from that table; the DNA served to infer D and trimming. Of over 35,000 clones detected, approximately 85% appear once; the ten largest clones hold 35% to 45%.

This TCR derives from a man aged 55-75 years with active or convalescent COVID-19. Sample: peripheral blood. The gene calls are TRBV27 and TRBJ1-4; weak D call: TRBD1 (5 bases). CDR3 sequence (DNA): TGTGCCAGCCTTATTGGGGACTATACATCGGGGGATGAAAAACTGTTTTTT. Translated, it gives CASLIGDYTSGDEKLFF.